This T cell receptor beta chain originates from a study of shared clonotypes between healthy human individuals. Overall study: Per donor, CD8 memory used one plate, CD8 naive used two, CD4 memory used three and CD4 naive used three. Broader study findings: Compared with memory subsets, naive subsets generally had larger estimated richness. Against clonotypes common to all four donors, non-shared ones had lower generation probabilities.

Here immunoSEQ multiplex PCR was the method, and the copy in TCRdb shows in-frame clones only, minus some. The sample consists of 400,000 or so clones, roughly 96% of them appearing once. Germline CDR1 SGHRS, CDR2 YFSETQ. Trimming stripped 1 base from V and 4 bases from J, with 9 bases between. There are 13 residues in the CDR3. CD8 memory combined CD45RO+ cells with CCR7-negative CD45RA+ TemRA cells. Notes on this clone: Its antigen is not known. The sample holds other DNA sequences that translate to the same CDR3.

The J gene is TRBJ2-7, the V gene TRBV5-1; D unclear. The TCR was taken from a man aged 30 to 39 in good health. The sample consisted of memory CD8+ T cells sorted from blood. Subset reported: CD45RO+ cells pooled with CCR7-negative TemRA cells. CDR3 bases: TGCGCCAGCAGCTTGACCCACACATACGAGCAGTACTTC. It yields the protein CASSLTHTYEQYF.